The present T cell receptor (beta chain) was sequenced within a study of shared clonotypes between healthy human individuals. It was CD45RO-negative cells, positively selected for CCR7, that made up naive CD8 cells, with terminally differentiated effector memory CD45RA+ cells excluded. Germline assignment: CDR1 SEHNR and CDR2 FQNEAQ (reference sequence). The CDR3 covers 14 residues. Trimming took 5 bases from V and 5 from J; bases not matched to a gene: 8. Data came from immunoSEQ multiplex PCR; TCRdb stores just in-frame clones and leaves some out. The top ten hold 0.3% of the sample, which has about 580,000 clones, roughly 98% seen once.

The sequence was collected from a man aged 25-40 years in good health. Sequencing was performed on naive CD8+ T cells sorted from blood. The chain is built from TRBV7-9 and TRBJ2-5; 7 nucleotides agree with TRBD2. The CDR3: CASSLTGEGETQYF. The CDR3 region has the DNA TGTGCCAGCAGCCTTACCGGGGAGGGGGAGACCCAGTACTTC.